Presented here are 13 T cell receptor beta chains from one specimen sequenced in a study of cytomegalovirus exposure and HLA in healthy donors. Amplification used 60 Vbeta primers and 13 Jbeta primers. Sequencing was performed with immunoSEQ multiplex PCR; in TCRdb, only in-frame clones are kept and a portion is missing. The sample holds about 160,000 clones, around 72% seen once. The sequenced sample consisted of PBMCs. Source of these receptors: a woman aged 45-65 years in good health and CMV-seropositive.

CDR3 nucleotides: TGTGCCAGCAGCCAAGGGACTAGCGGGGGGACCGCCTACGAGCAGTACTTC. Amino acids: CASSQGTSGGTAYEQYF. The V gene is TRBV7-2, the J gene TRBJ2-7; TRBD2 matches at 15 bases. The CDR3 length is 17 residues. Germline-derived CDR1 and CDR2 are SGHTA and FQGNSA. V was pared by 5 bases and J by 2 bases, with 7 bases of the junction left unmatched.

J is TRBJ2-3 and V is TRBV5-8; D is undetermined. The germline gives CDR1 SGHTS, CDR2 YDEGEE. The CDR3 is 13 residues long. Trimming stripped 0 bases from V and 6 bases from J, with 8 bases between. CDR3 DNA sequence: TGTGCCAGCAGCTTGGCCCCTAGGGATACGCAGTATTTT. Its translation is CASSLAPRDTQYF.

The V gene is TRBV7-2, the J gene TRBJ1-3; D gene unclear. The germline CDR1 and CDR2 sequences are SGHTA and FQGNSA. V was pared by 5 bases and J by 0 bases, with 11 bases between. The CDR3 has 15 residues. CDR3 protein: CASSPAAASGNTIYF. The DNA of the CDR3 is TGTGCCAGCAGCCCAGCGGCCGCCTCTGGAAACACCATATATTTT.

The V and J genes are TRBV9 and TRBJ1-2; D is possibly TRBD1 (5 bases). The CDR3 is 13 amino acids. V lost 1 base, J lost 6 bases, and 10 bases lay in between. Germline-derived CDR1 and CDR2 are SGDLS and YYNGEE. CDR3 in amino acids: CASSVRAGHGYTF. Here the CDR3 DNA reads TGTGCCAGCAGCGTACGGGCAGGGCATGGCTACACCTTC.

The chain recombines TRBV7-2 with TRBJ2-2; 9 bases map to TRBD2. Germline values: CDR1 SGHTA, CDR2 FQGNSA. The CDR3 covers 14 residues. V lost 6 bases to trimming and J lost 1 base; unmatched junction nucleotides: 0. CDR3 DNA sequence: TGTGCCAGCAGAGCGGGGGGGAACACCGGGGAGCTGTTTTTT. Translated, it gives CASRAGGNTGELFF.

The chain has TRBV7-2 and TRBJ2-2; a possible D gene is TRBD1 (5 bases). The V and J ends lost 5 bases and 7 bases respectively, with 14 bases between them. Germline V gene sequence: CDR1 SGHTA, CDR2 FQGNSA. CDR3 length equals 14 residues. The CDR3, as DNA: TGTGCCAGCAGCCGCGTGGGCACAGGCGGGGAGCTGTTTTTT. Translating gives CASSRVGTGGELFF. Filled out from reference TRBV7-2 and TRBJ2-2, the complete variable domain reads GAGVSQSPSNKVTEKGKDVELRCDPISGHTALYWYRQSLGQGLEFLIYFQGNSAPDKSGLPSDRFSAERTGGSVSTLTIQRTQQEDSAVYLCASSRVGTGGELFFGEGSRLTVL.

This rearrangement joins TRBV2 to TRBJ2-5, with D unresolved. The CDR3 runs 12 residues. Per the germline V gene, CDR1 is SNHLY and CDR2 is FYNNEI. The V gene lost 7 bases and the J gene lost 0 bases, with 6 bases spanning the gap. The CDR3 sequence: CASNLDQETQYF. The CDR3 nucleotides are TGTGCCAGCAACCTAGACCAAGAGACCCAGTACTTC.

The chain couples TRBV7-6 to TRBJ2-1; D is perhaps TRBD2 (5 bases). Germline loops: CDR1 SGHVS, CDR2 FNYEAQ. V lost 5 bases and J 7 bases, leaving 6 bases between the germline ends. This CDR3 comprises 11 residues. CDR3 amino acids: CASSPGNEQFF. The CDR3, as DNA: TGTGCCAGCAGCCCGGGGAATGAGCAGTTCTTC. The complete variable domain, with remaining parts taken from reference TRBV7-6 and TRBJ2-1, reads GAGVSQSPRYKVTKRGQDVALRCDPISGHVSLYWYRQALGQGPEFLTYFNYEAQQDKSGLPNDRFSAERPEGSISTLTIQRTEQRDSAMYRCASSPGNEQFFGPGTRLTVL.

The chain has TRBV19 and TRBJ1-4, with 9 bases aligning to TRBD1. V dropped 6 bases and J dropped 4; count of bases not matched to a gene: 6. The CDR3 covers 15 residues. Germline V gene lookup returns CDR1 LNHDA and CDR2 SQIVND (reference sequence). CDR3 in amino acids: CASRRGDRVNEKLFF. The CDR3 DNA is TGTGCCAGTAGGCGCGGGGACAGGGTTAATGAAAAACTGTTTTTT.

V usage is TRBV11-3 and J usage is TRBJ2-3; D gene ambiguous. V was cut by 4 bases and J by 6 bases, with 14 bases left in between. Germline V gives CDR1 SGHNT, CDR2 YENEEA. The CDR3 runs 14 residues. The CDR3 is CASSSRSLTDTQYF. CDR3 in DNA: TGTGCCAGCAGCTCCAGGTCGCTAACGGATACGCAGTATTTT.

The chain employs TRBV7-2 and TRBJ1-3, with a weak D call TRBD1 (6 bases). Trimming pared 5 bases from V and 3 bases from J, leaving 14 bases between. Germline CDR1 reads SGHTA; CDR2 reads FQGNSA. This CDR3 comprises 15 residues. CDR3 nucleotide sequence: TGTGCCAGCAGCGCAGCGGGGGGCGTTGGAAACACCATATATTTT. Translated: CASSAAGGVGNTIYF.

This clone was found a few times. The chain links TRBV2 to TRBJ2-7; D might be TRBD1 (6 bases). CDR3 length: 14 amino acids. Trimming left V 3 bases short and J 0 bases short, with 9 bases between. Germline CDR1 is SNHLY and CDR2 is FYNNEI. The CDR3 region is CASSDNRDSYEQYF. The CDR3 nucleotides read TGTGCCAGCAGTGATAACAGGGACTCCTACGAGCAGTACTTC.

The chain couples TRBV28 to TRBJ1-4, with D possibly being TRBD1 (6 bases). There are 15 residues in the CDR3. V was cut by 8 bases and J by 3 bases, with 16 bases left in between. Germline assignment: CDR1 MDHEN and CDR2 SYDVKM. The CDR3 nucleotides read TGTGCCAGCCACCAGGGGTTGGCCTCTAATGAAAAACTGTTTTTT. Translation gives CASHQGLASNEKLFF. The whole variable domain, filled in from reference TRBV28 and TRBJ1-4, reads DVKVTQSSRYLVKRTGEKVFLECVQDMDHENMFWYRQDPGLGLRLIYFSYDVKMKEKGDIPEGYSVSREKKERFSLILESASTNQTSMYLCASHQGLASNEKLFFGSGTQLSVL.